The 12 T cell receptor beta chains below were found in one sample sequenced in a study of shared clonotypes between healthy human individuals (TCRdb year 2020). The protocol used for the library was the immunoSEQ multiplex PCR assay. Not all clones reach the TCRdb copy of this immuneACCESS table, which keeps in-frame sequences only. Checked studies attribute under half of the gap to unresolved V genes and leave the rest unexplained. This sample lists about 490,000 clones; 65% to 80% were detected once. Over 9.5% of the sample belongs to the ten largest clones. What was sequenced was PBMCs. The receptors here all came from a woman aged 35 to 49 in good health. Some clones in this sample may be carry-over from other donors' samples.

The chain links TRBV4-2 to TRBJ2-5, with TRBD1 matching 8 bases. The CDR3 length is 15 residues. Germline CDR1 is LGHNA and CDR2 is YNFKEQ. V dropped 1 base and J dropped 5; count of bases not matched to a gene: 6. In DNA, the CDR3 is TGTGCCAGCAGCCAAGGGCAGGGGGCGAGTGAGACCCAGTACTTC. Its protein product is CASSQGQGASETQYF.

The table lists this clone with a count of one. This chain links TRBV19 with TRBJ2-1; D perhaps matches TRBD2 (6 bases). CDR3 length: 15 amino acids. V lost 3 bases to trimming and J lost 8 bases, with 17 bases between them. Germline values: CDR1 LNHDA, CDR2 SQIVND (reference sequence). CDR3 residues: CASSIQGGALHEQFF. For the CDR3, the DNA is TGTGCCAGTAGTATTCAGGGCGGGGCGTTGCATGAGCAGTTCTTC.

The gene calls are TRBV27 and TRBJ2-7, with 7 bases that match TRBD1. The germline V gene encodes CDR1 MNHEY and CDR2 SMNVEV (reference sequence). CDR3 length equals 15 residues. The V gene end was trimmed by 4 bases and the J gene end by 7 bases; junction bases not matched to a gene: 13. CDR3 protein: CASSSPTGLPGEQYF. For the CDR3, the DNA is TGTGCCAGCAGTTCGCCGACAGGGTTGCCGGGTGAGCAGTACTTC.

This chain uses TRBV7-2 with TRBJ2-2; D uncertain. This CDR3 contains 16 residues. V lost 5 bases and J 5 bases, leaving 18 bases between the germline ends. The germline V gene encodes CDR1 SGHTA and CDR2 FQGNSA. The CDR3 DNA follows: TGTGCCAGCAGCCCAAGGGTCCGGACGAGGACCGGGGAGCTGTTTTTT. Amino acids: CASSPRVRTRTGELFF. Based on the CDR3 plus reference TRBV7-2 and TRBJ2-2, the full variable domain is GAGVSQSPSNKVTEKGKDVELRCDPISGHTALYWYRQSLGQGLEFLIYFQGNSAPDKSGLPSDRFSAERTGGSVSTLTIQRTQQEDSAVYLCASSPRVRTRTGELFFGEGSRLTVL.

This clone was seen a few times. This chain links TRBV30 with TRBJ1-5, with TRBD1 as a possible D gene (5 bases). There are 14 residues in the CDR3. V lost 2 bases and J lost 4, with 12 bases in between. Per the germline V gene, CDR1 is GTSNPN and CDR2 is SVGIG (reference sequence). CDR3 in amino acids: CAWSSGGGNQPQHF. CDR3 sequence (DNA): TGTGCCTGGAGTTCCGGGGGTGGGAATCAGCCCCAGCATTTT.

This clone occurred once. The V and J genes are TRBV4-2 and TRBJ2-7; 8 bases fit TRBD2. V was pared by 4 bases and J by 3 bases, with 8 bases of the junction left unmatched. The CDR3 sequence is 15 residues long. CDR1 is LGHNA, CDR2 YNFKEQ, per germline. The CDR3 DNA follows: TGTGCCAGCAGCCCTTCGGGACTAGGGAGCTACGAGCAGTACTTC. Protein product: CASSPSGLGSYEQYF.

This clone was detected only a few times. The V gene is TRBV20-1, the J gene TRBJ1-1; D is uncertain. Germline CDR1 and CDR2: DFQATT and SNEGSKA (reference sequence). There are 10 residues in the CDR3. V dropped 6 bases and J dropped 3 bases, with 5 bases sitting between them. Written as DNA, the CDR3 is TGCAGTGCCCAATACACTGAAGCTTTCTTT. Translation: CSAQYTEAFF.

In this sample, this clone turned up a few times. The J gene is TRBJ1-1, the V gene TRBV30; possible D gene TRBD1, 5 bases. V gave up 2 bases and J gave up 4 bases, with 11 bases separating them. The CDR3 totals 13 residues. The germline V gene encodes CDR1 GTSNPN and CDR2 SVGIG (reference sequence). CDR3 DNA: TGTGCCTGGAGTCCAGGGAGGACCACTGAAGCTTTCTTT. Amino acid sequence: CAWSPGRTTEAFF.

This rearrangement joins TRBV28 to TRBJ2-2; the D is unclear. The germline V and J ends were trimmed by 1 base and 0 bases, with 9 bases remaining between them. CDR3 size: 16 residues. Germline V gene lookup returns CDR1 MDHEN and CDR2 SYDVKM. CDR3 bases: TGTGCCAGCAGTTTATTTGGGCGGTCGAACACCGGGGAGCTGTTTTTT. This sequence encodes CASSLFGRSNTGELFF. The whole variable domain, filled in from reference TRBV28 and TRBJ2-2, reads DVKVTQSSRYLVKRTGEKVFLECVQDMDHENMFWYRQDPGLGLRLIYFSYDVKMKEKGDIPEGYSVSREKKERFSLILESASTNQTSMYLCASSLFGRSNTGELFFGEGSRLTVL.

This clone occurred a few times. The DNA of the CDR3 is TGCGCCAGCAGCCAAGATGTGGTGGGCTACAATGAGCAGTTCTTC. It yields the protein CASSQDVVGYNEQFF. The rearrangement uses TRBV4-3 and TRBJ2-1; D gene uncertain. V was trimmed by 0 bases and J by 3 bases, leaving 9 bases between them. The germline V gene has CDR1 LGHNA and CDR2 YSLEER. The CDR3 has 15 amino acids.

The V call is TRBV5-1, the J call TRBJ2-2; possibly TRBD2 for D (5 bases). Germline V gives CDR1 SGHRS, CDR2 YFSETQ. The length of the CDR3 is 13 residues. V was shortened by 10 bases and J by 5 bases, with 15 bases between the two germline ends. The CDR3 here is CASQAGATGELFF. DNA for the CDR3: TGCGCCTCCCAGGCGGGTGCGACCGGGGAGCTGTTTTTT.

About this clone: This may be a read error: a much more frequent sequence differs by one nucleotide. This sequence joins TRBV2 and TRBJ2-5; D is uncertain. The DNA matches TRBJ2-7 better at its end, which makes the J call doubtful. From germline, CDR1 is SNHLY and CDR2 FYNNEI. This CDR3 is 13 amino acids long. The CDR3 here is CASSEVAAYEQYF. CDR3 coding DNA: TGTGCCAGCAGTGAAGTGGCCGCGTACGAGCAGTACTTC.